Listed here are 30 T cell receptor beta chains from one sample, sequenced in a study of TIL therapy for anti-PD-1-resistant metastatic lung cancer. The libraries were made with immunoSEQ v3. Method: immunoSEQ multiplex PCR; TCRdb's copy keeps in-frame clones and lacks some. The data contain approximately 10,000 clones, 80% of them singletons. Time point of the sample: pre-treatment sample, taken before nivolumab and TIL therapy. The sequencing here drew on blood, taken at baseline. The receptors come from a person aged 30 to 80 with non-small cell lung cancer.

Only a few counts were recorded for this clone. CDR3 region: CASSFGGETQYF. For the CDR3, the DNA is TGTGCCAGCAGCTTCGGTGGGGAGACCCAGTACTTC. The chain has TRBV11-2 and TRBJ2-5; no definite D call. This CDR3 region has 12 residues. CDR1 is SGHAT, CDR2 FQNNGV, per germline. Trimming took 3 bases from V and 5 from J, leaving 7 bases between them.

This clone was seen just once. This chain joins TRBV2 and TRBJ2-5; unclear D gene. The CDR3 extends over 13 amino acids. Germline CDR1 reads SNHLY; CDR2 reads FYNNEI. V was cut by 4 bases and J by 5 bases, with 11 bases left in between. This CDR3 reads CASSVQKVETQYF. The DNA for the CDR3 is TGTGCCAGCAGTGTACAGAAGGTGGAGACCCAGTACTTC. Looking up the rest from reference TRBV2 and TRBJ2-5 gives the full variable domain: EPEVTQTPSHQVTQMGQEVILRCVPISNHLYFYWYRQILGQKVEFLVSFYNNEISEKSEIFDDQFSVERPDGSNFTLKIRSTKLEDSAMYFCASSVQKVETQYFGPGTRLLVL.

The sample holds a few counts of this clone. This chain connects TRBV6-1 to TRBJ1-5; 8 bases align to TRBD1. The V gene end was trimmed by 3 bases and the J gene end by 0 bases; junction bases not matched to a gene: 10. Germline CDR1 is MNHNS and CDR2 is SASEGT. This CDR3 is built from 18 residues. The CDR3 spells CASSEFPGTGDSNQPQHF. CDR3 sequence (DNA): TGTGCCAGCAGTGAGTTTCCAGGGACAGGAGATAGCAATCAGCCCCAGCATTTT.

This clone has more than one count but fewer than ten. The rearrangement joins TRBV9 to TRBJ1-2; weak D call: TRBD1 (5 bases). Germline loops: CDR1 SGDLS, CDR2 YYNGEE. The V and J ends lost 3 bases and 8 bases respectively, with 20 bases between them. The CDR3 contains 15 residues. The CDR3 DNA is TGTGCCAGCAGCGCCACGTACTCCTCAGGGCGCGGCTACACCTTC. Translated, it gives CASSATYSSGRGYTF.

This sequence joins TRBV6-5 and TRBJ1-1; no clear D. Trimming pared 5 bases from V and 5 bases from J, leaving 18 bases between. The CDR3 length is 15 residues. Germline loops: CDR1 MNHEY, CDR2 SVGAGI. The CDR3 region has the DNA TGTGCCAGCAGTCCCCGGCTGGATGGGTGGACTGAAGCTTTCTTT. Protein: CASSPRLDGWTEAFF.

The J gene is TRBJ2-7, the V gene TRBV6-6; D ambiguous. From germline, CDR1 is MNHNY and CDR2 SVGAGI (reference sequence). V lost 4 bases to trimming and J lost 0 bases, with 7 bases between them. The CDR3 has 13 amino acids. In DNA form, the CDR3 reads TGTGCCAGCAGTTGGGATAGCTCCTACGAGCAGTACTTC. Translated: CASSWDSSYEQYF.

V usage is TRBV7-8 and J usage is TRBJ2-1; TRBD2 matches at 10 bases. The CDR3 runs to 16 residues. Germline V gene sequence: CDR1 SGHVS, CDR2 FQNEAQ. V shed 1 base, J shed 4 bases, and the junction held 4 bases outside the gene matches. The CDR3 coding sequence is TGTGCCAGCAGCTTAGTTTTAGCGGGAGGATACAATGAGCAGTTCTTC. Translating gives CASSLVLAGGYNEQFF.

This rearrangement joins TRBV19 to TRBJ2-7; 8 bases map to TRBD1. This CDR3 contains 14 residues. J gave up 5 bases and V 6 bases, and 9 bases lay outside the gene matches. Germline CDR1 and CDR2: LNHDA and SQIVND (reference sequence). The CDR3, as DNA: TGTGCCAGTAGCGAACAGGGGGGTTCCAACGAGCAGTACTTC. Its translation: CASSEQGGSNEQYF.

The rearrangement joins TRBV6-5 to TRBJ1-5; 7 bases match TRBD1. The CDR3 contains 15 residues. The germline V gene encodes CDR1 MNHEY and CDR2 SVGAGI. The ends lost 6 bases at V and 1 base at J; junction bases unmatched: 6. CDR3 residues: CASRPQGVSNQPQHF. In DNA, the CDR3 is TGTGCCAGCAGGCCCCAGGGGGTGAGCAATCAGCCCCAGCATTTT.

V is TRBV27 and J is TRBJ2-2; 16 bases are shared with TRBD2. Germline CDR1 reads MNHEY; CDR2 reads SMNVEV (reference sequence). After removal of 8 bases from V and 4 bases from J, the junction contained 7 bases not matched to a gene. The CDR3 runs 17 residues. This chain's CDR3 is CASSGLAGGGSTGELFF. DNA for the CDR3: TGTGCCAGCTCGGGACTAGCGGGAGGGGGGAGCACCGGGGAGCTGTTTTTT.

The V gene is TRBV7-2, the J gene TRBJ2-7; 7 positions agree with TRBD2. The ends lost 1 base at V and 0 bases at J; junction bases unmatched: 3. The V gene's germline CDR1 is SGHTA and CDR2 FQGNSA. The CDR3 is 15 residues long. The CDR3 protein is CASSLERGFSYEQYF. CDR3 sequence (DNA): TGTGCCAGCAGCTTAGAGCGGGGATTCTCCTACGAGCAGTACTTC.

The V gene is TRBV7-7, the J gene TRBJ2-5, with TRBD2 identical over 13 bases. The CDR3 extends over 15 amino acids. Germline V CDR1 and CDR2: SSHAT, FNYEAQ (reference sequence). The V and J ends lost 5 bases and 5 bases, in that order; junction bases with no gene match: 5. The CDR3 bases are TGTGCCAGCAGCCCCGGACTAGCGGGAGAGGAGACCCAGTACTTC. Amino acid sequence: CASSPGLAGEETQYF.

This rearrangement joins TRBV18 to TRBJ2-5; 10 nucleotides line up with TRBD1. CDR3 length: 13 amino acids. Germline loops: CDR1 KGHSH, CDR2 LQKENI. V lost 4 bases to trimming and J lost 7 bases; unmatched junction nucleotides: 3. CDR3 DNA sequence: TGTGCCAGCTCACTGACAGGGGGCTTGACCCAGTACTTC. Translating it yields CASSLTGGLTQYF.

The gene calls are TRBV7-9 and TRBJ2-7; D remains unclear. Trimming took 3 bases from V and 1 from J, leaving 10 bases between them. The CDR3 spans 14 residues. CDR1 is SEHNR, CDR2 FQNEAQ, per germline (reference sequence). This CDR3 reads CASSFGRVSYEQYF. For the CDR3, the DNA is TGTGCCAGCAGCTTCGGACGGGTGTCCTACGAGCAGTACTTC.

V and J are TRBV7-9 and TRBJ2-5; D call uncertain. Trimming pared 2 bases from V and 5 bases from J, leaving 9 bases between. The CDR3 has 13 amino acids. Germline loops: CDR1 SEHNR, CDR2 FQNEAQ (reference sequence). The CDR3, as DNA: TGTGCCAGCAGCTTAAATCCCCTGGAGACCCAGTACTTC. Its translation: CASSLNPLETQYF.

This chain connects TRBV30 to TRBJ2-3; no clear D gene. The CDR3 length is 12 residues. Germline-derived CDR1 and CDR2 are GTSNPN and SVGIG (reference sequence). The V end was cut by 0 bases, the J end by 8 bases, with 9 bases between. Here the CDR3 reads CAWSVSSGTQYF. CDR3 coding DNA: TGTGCCTGGAGTGTAAGTAGTGGTACGCAGTATTTT.

V usage is TRBV7-3 and J usage is TRBJ2-3, with 8 nucleotides matching TRBD1. With 5 bases clipped from V and 1 base from J, the junction kept 5 bases outside the gene matches. The CDR3 covers 15 residues. The germline CDR1 and CDR2 sequences are SGHTA and FQGTGA. CDR3 sequence reads: CASSQTGQGTDTQYF. The CDR3 region has the DNA TGTGCCAGCAGCCAAACGGGACAGGGCACAGATACGCAGTATTTT. The full variable domain, completed using reference TRBV7-3 and TRBJ2-3, is GAGVSQTPSNKVTEKGKYVELRCDPISGHTALYWYRQSLGQGPEFLIYFQGTGAADDSGLPNDRFFAVRPEGSVSTLKIQRTERGDSAVYLCASSQTGQGTDTQYFGPGTRLTVL.

The gene calls are TRBV30 and TRBJ2-5; a possible D gene is TRBD1 (5 bases). V lost 3 bases and J 7 bases, leaving 15 bases between the germline ends. CDR3 length: 13 amino acids. The germline gives CDR1 GTSNPN, CDR2 SVGIG (reference sequence). This chain's CDR3 is CAWSLTKQGTQYF. CDR3 coding DNA: TGTGCCTGGAGCCTTACTAAGCAGGGGACCCAGTACTTC. Full variable domain (rest looked up from reference TRBV30 and TRBJ2-5): SQTIHQWPATLVQPVGSPLSLECTVEGTSNPNLYWYRQAAGRGLQLLFYSVGIGQISSEVPQNLSASRPQDRQFILSSKKLLLSDSGFYLCAWSLTKQGTQYFGPGTRLLVL.

V and J are TRBV20-1 and TRBJ2-1; D perhaps matches TRBD1 (5 bases). V shed 3 bases and J shed 10 bases, with 10 bases lying between them. The germline CDR1 and CDR2 sequences are DFQATT and SNEGSKA (reference sequence). The CDR3 totals 11 residues. The CDR3 reads CSARSGKEQFF. The DNA of the CDR3 is TGCAGTGCTAGGTCAGGGAAGGAGCAGTTCTTC.

V and J are TRBV5-6 and TRBJ2-1, with 7 bases that match TRBD2. Germline CDR1 reads SGHDT; CDR2 reads YYEEEE. This CDR3 spans 15 amino acids. Trimming cost V 0 bases and J 3 bases; bases outside gene matches: 3. This CDR3 reads CASSLGGGSYNEQFF. The CDR3 coding sequence is TGTGCCAGCAGCTTGGGGGGCGGGAGCTACAATGAGCAGTTCTTC.

The chain links TRBV7-7 to TRBJ1-4; D not resolved. The CDR3 has 14 residues. V lost 5 bases to trimming and J lost 8 bases, with 15 bases between them. The germline V gene has CDR1 SSHAT and CDR2 FNYEAQ (reference sequence). The DNA for the CDR3 is TGTGCCAGCAGCCCCCAGGAGGGTAGCGAAAAACTGTTTTTT. It codes for CASSPQEGSEKLFF.

The V call is TRBV2, the J call TRBJ2-5, with D possibly TRBD1 on 6 matching bases. Germline V CDR1 and CDR2: SNHLY, FYNNEI. V lost 0 bases to trimming and J lost 13 bases, with 18 bases between them. The CDR3 runs to 14 residues. CDR3 sequence (DNA): TGTGCCAGCAGTGAAGCAGTCAAGGGGGTTCAGCCGTACTTC. Its protein is CASSEAVKGVQPYF.

The J gene is TRBJ1-2, the V gene TRBV29-1; D possibly corresponds to TRBD1 (5 bases). This CDR3 region has 12 residues. Germline CDR1 SQVTM, CDR2 ANQGSEA. The V and J ends lost 3 bases and 7 bases respectively, with 12 bases between them. The CDR3 sequence: CSVEDQGGGYTF. In DNA form, the CDR3 reads TGCAGCGTTGAGGATCAGGGTGGTGGCTACACCTTC.

The rearrangement joins TRBV6-6 to TRBJ1-1; a weak D match, TRBD1 (5 bases). The CDR3 consists of 15 residues. Germline values: CDR1 MNHNY, CDR2 SVGAGI (reference sequence). Trimming stripped 6 bases from V and 0 bases from J, with 14 bases between. CDR3 in amino acids: CASSDHRDLNTEAFF. In DNA, the CDR3 is TGTGCCAGCAGCGACCACCGGGACTTGAACACTGAAGCTTTCTTT.

The V call is TRBV27, the J call TRBJ2-1, with D tentatively TRBD2 (6 bases). The germline CDR1 and CDR2 sequences are MNHEY and SMNVEV (reference sequence). The CDR3 is made up of 16 amino acids. V was shortened by 7 bases and J by 3 bases, with 19 bases between the two germline ends. CDR3 amino acids: CASIHSGTGFYNEQFF. The CDR3 DNA reads TGTGCCAGCATCCATAGCGGAACCGGATTCTACAATGAGCAGTTCTTC.

V and J are TRBV5-1 and TRBJ2-7; 8 nucleotides agree with TRBD2. This CDR3 is 13 amino acids long. The trim removed 5 bases at V and 3 bases at J, leaving 4 bases unmatched. From germline, CDR1 is SGHRS and CDR2 YFSETQ. CDR3 nucleotide sequence: TGCGCCAGCAGTCAGGGACTAGTCTACGAGCAGTACTTC. Residues: CASSQGLVYEQYF.

The chain employs TRBV14 and TRBJ2-5; maybe TRBD1 (5 bases). Germline CDR1 is SGHDN and CDR2 is FVKESK. The ends were cut back, 3 bases at V and 5 bases at J, with 13 bases in the middle. The length of the CDR3 is 14 residues. The CDR3 here is CASSQIRDTETQYF. CDR3 coding DNA: TGTGCCAGCAGCCAGATCAGGGATACGGAGACCCAGTACTTC.

J is TRBJ1-2 and V is TRBV5-1, with 7 bases that match TRBD1. Germline assignment: CDR1 SGHRS and CDR2 YFSETQ. The CDR3 has 13 residues. V shed 0 bases, J shed 8 bases, and the junction held 4 bases outside the gene matches. CDR3 region: CASSLDRGKGYTF. In DNA form, the CDR3 reads TGCGCCAGCAGCTTGGACAGGGGCAAGGGCTACACCTTC.

This chain joins TRBV5-4 and TRBJ1-3; tentatively, D is TRBD1 (5 bases). This CDR3 has 15 residues. The germline gives CDR1 SGHNT, CDR2 YYREEE (reference sequence). V was pared by 4 bases and J by 0 bases, with 11 bases between. CDR3 sequence: CASSQGRNSGNTIYF. CDR3 nucleotides: TGTGCCAGCAGCCAGGGACGGAACTCTGGAAACACCATATATTTT.

This chain links TRBV7-9 with TRBJ2-3, with 9 bases fitting TRBD2. The ends lost 1 base at V and 1 base at J; junction bases unmatched: 3. The CDR3 has 16 residues. Germline V gene lookup returns CDR1 SEHNR and CDR2 FQNEAQ (reference sequence). The CDR3 here is CASSLVAGVGTDTQYF. The CDR3 bases are TGTGCCAGCAGCTTAGTAGCGGGAGTCGGCACAGATACGCAGTATTTT.